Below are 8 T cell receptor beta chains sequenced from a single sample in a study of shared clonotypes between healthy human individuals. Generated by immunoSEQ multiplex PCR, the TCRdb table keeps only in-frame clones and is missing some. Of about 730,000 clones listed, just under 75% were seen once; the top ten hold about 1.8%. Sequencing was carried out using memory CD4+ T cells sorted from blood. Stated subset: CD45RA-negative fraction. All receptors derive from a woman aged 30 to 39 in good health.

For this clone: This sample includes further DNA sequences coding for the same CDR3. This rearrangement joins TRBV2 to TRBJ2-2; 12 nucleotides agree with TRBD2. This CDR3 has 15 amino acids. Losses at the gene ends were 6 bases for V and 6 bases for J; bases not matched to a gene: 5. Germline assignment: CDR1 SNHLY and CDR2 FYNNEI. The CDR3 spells CASRGLAGGAGELFF. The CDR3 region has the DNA TGTGCCAGCAGGGGACTAGCGGGCGGCGCCGGGGAGCTGTTTTTT.

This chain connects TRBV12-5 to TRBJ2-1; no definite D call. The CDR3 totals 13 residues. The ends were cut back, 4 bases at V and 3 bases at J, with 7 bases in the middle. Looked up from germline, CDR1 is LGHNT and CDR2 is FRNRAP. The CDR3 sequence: CASGSRFYNEQFF. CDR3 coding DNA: TGTGCTAGTGGTTCACGCTTCTACAATGAGCAGTTCTTC.

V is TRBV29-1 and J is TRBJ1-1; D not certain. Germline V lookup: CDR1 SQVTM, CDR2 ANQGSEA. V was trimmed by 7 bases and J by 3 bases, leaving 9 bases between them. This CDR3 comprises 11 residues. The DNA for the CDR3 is TGCAGCGCCCGGAGGGACACTGAAGCTTTCTTT. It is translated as CSARRDTEAFF.

The CDR3 DNA reads as TGTGCCAGCAGCTTAGGGGCCAACTCTGGGGCCAACGTCCTGACTTTC. Translated: CASSLGANSGANVLTF. V gene TRBV11-2 combines with J gene TRBJ2-6; D is unclear. V was pared by 1 base and J by 0 bases, with 7 bases between. Germline V gene data show CDR1 as SGHAT and CDR2 as FQNNGV. CDR3 length equals 16 residues.

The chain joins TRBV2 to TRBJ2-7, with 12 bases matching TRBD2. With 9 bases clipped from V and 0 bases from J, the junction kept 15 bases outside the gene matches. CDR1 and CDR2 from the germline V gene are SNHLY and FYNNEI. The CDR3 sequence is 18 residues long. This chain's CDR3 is CASASRLAGDFSSYEQYF. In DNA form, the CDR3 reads TGTGCCAGTGCCTCCAGACTAGCGGGAGACTTCAGCTCCTACGAGCAGTACTTC.

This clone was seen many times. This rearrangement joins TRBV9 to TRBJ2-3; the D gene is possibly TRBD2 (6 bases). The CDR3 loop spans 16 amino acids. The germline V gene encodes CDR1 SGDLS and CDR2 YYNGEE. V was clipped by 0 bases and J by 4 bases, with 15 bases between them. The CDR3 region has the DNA TGTGCCAGCAGCGTAGGTCCGGGAGAGTTGGCAGATACGCAGTATTTT. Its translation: CASSVGPGELADTQYF.

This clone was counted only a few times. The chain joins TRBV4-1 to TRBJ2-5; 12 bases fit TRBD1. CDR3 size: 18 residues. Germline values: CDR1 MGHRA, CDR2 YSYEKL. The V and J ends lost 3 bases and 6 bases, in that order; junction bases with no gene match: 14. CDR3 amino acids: CASSHILSRDRGPQTQYF. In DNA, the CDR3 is TGCGCCAGCAGCCATATTTTGTCTCGGGACAGGGGGCCGCAGACCCAGTACTTC.

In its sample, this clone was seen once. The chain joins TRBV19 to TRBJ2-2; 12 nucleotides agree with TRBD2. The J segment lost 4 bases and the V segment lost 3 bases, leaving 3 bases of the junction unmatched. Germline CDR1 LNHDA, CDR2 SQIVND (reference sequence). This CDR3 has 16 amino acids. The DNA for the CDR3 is TGTGCCAGTAGTATCCGGACTAGCGGGACCACCGGGGAGCTGTTTTTT. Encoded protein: CASSIRTSGTTGELFF.